Reported below is one TCR beta chain. Its antigen is still unknown. Qualities for individual bases were not recorded, and no much larger clone is one base off. Libraries were prepared through multiplex PCR. These reads were obtained on an Illumina HiSeq 4000. TCR beta libraries were built with iRepertoire HTBI primers and Arm-PCR amplification of CDR3 regions. PCR products were gel purified before sequencing. From the authors' description of their analysis: Gene usage analysis of CDR3 amino acid clonotypes used the approximately 56 TRBV and 14 to 15 TRBJ segments found across samples. COPE and FqMerger were used to merge the filtered high-quality paired reads into contigs. BLAST was used to align contigs to the IMGT TRBV, TRBD and TRBJ reference genes, and CDR3 was defined following IMGT. Highly expanded clones were defined as clonotypes with a frequency above 0.1%. Shannon entropy was used to measure repertoire diversity, and the Gini coefficient was used to measure V-J evenness. Public clonotypes were defined as clonotypes shared by more than one individual. TCRdb reprocessed the public reads (quality trimming at Q25 with fastp, clone calling with MiXCR) and kept in-frame beta chains. Entries that share a CDR3 protein sequence are merged under the most common genes and DNA. TCRdb, rather than the study authors, made the V and J calls. In all, the sample holds 700,000 or so distinct CDR3 sequences, and around 30% of those were seen once. Around 42% of the sample belongs to the ten largest clones.

What the time point label conveys for this sample: persistent/refractory GD, antithyroid drugs over 5 years with positive TRAb. RNA was extracted from PBMCs in TRIzol for both TCR sequencing and RNA sequencing. Graves' disease was diagnosed according to American Thyroid Association guidelines. Recruitment of patients was carried out at an endocrinology department in Xi'an, China. Each patient gave 7 to 9.5 milliliters of peripheral blood, collected in an EDTA anticoagulant tube. PBMCs were isolated by Ficoll Paque Plus density gradient separation without further T cell sorting. An Agilent 2100 Bioanalyzer and agarose gel were used to assess RNA quality, and a NanoDrop 2000 was used to measure RNA concentration. Taken from the germline V gene (reference sequence), the CDR1 and CDR2 loops are GTSNPN and SVGIG. The cysteine opens and the phenylalanine closes a CDR3 of 15 amino acids. The retained sequence is limited to the CDR3, 45 bases, with the frame set at the first base.

The data were obtained in a study of regulatory T cells in long-lasting Graves disease (dated by TCRdb to the early 2020s). For the study in its entirety: To count as having persistent Graves' disease, a patient had to have received antithyroid drug treatment for over 5 years with TSH receptor autoantibodies remaining persistently positive. Persistent Graves' disease patients in the clinical cohort had taken antithyroid drugs for roughly ten years on average. The study was registered as a clinical trial and conducted in China. A total of approximately 35 samples underwent TCR sequencing: approximately 13 from persistent and 20 from newly diagnosed Graves' disease patients. This study used TCR sequencing and RNA sequencing of peripheral blood to compare persistent Graves' disease patients against newly diagnosed Graves' disease patients.

Results the study describes overall, beyond this receptor: Compared with newly diagnosed patients, persistent Graves' disease patients had lower TCR Shannon entropy and fewer highly expanded clones, which suggests clonal expansion. The authors acknowledged the small sample size as a limitation that may reduce accuracy. Because the primary lesion, thyroid tissue, could not be accessed, the study looked at peripheral blood alone. TRBV28, TRBJ1-2 and TRBJ2-5 were preferentially used in persistent disease, while TRBV20-1 and TRBJ2-1 were favored in newly diagnosed disease. Only the TCR beta chain was sequenced and analyzed. Patients with persistent disease shared more public clonotypes (around 3,000) than newly diagnosed patients did (approximately 1,000).

This TCR was sampled from a female donor with Graves disease. The chain joins TRBV30 to TRBJ2-1, with the D segment identity uncertain. This material consisted of peripheral blood mononuclear cells (PBMCs), taken when the disease was refractory, from a patient treated with antithyroid drugs. The CDR3 protein sequence reads: CGLDSMGPTYNEQFF. The DNA sequence follows: TGTGGACTGGATTCAATGGGCCCGACCTACAATGAGCAGTTCTTC.